Each of the 24 T cell receptor beta chains below was sequenced from the same sample in a study of T cell responses to AZD1222 COVID-19 vaccine (dated by TCRdb to the early 2020s). Per the publication, the time point label means: baseline before first vaccination. The library came from the immunoSEQ multiplex PCR assay. Drawn from immuneACCESS, this table holds only the in-frame rearrangements with V and J called that TCRdb kept. Clones are partly lost; checked studies trace under half to an unresolved V gene and leave the rest unexplained. For this sample there are 150,000 to 200,000 clones; about 92% appear just once. Less than 11% of the sample is taken by the ten largest. The sample in question was peripheral blood, obtained on day 0 of AZD1222 vaccination. The receptors derive from an adult in good health.

This clone was recorded once. V usage is TRBV29-1 and J usage is TRBJ2-7; D may match TRBD1 or TRBD2 (6 bases each). The germline V gene encodes CDR1 SQVTM and CDR2 ANQGSEA. The CDR3 is 13 amino acids. V shed 3 bases and J shed 4 bases, with 13 bases lying between them. For the CDR3, the DNA is TGCAGCGTTGAGGGGGCGCGGGGATACGAGCAGTACTTC. Residues: CSVEGARGYEQYF.

V usage is TRBV7-2 and J usage is TRBJ1-6, with D perhaps TRBD1 (6 bases). The V gene lost 1 base and the J gene lost 11 bases, with 15 bases spanning the gap. The CDR3 totals 15 residues. CDR1 and CDR2 (germline): SGHTA, FQGNSA. As DNA, the CDR3 is TGTGCCAGCAGCTTAGGGATGGCAAAGGGGGCACCCCTCCACTTT. Encoded protein: CASSLGMAKGAPLHF.

As concerns this clone: The CDR3 does not end in the conserved phenylalanine or tryptophan, so this is likely a read error. The chain uses TRBV19 and TRBJ1-2; D gene unclear. The CDR3 is 13 residues long. Per germline, CDR1 LNHDA and CDR2 SQIVND (reference sequence). V was cut by 3 bases and J by 8 bases, with 13 bases left in between. Here the CDR3 reads CASSIGVSGGYTL. The DNA of the CDR3 is TGTGCCAGTAGTATCGGGGTCTCGGGGGGCTACACCCTC.

The chain links TRBV5-4 to TRBJ2-3; no clear D gene. Germline CDR1 reads SGHNT; CDR2 reads YYREEE (reference sequence). V lost 3 bases and J 0 bases, leaving 8 bases between the germline ends. The CDR3 sequence is 14 residues long. DNA of the CDR3: TGTGCCAGCAGCTGGGCGTGGAGCACAGATACGCAGTATTTT. This codes for CASSWAWSTDTQYF.

This chain links TRBV25-1 with TRBJ1-2; D unclear. Germline V CDR1 and CDR2: MGHDK, SYGVNS. V was pared by 9 bases and J by 3 bases, with 8 bases between. The CDR3 is 11 residues long. The CDR3 is CASGRDYGYTF. CDR3 DNA: TGTGCCAGTGGACGGGACTATGGCTACACCTTC.

The genes are TRBV7-6 and TRBJ1-1; TRBD1 agrees at 12 bases. The CDR3 has 21 residues. Per the germline V gene, CDR1 is SGHVS and CDR2 is FNYEAQ. The V gene end was trimmed by 5 bases and the J gene end by 3 bases; junction bases not matched to a gene: 22. The CDR3 here is CASSRGVGTRTGTGGDTEAFF. The CDR3, as DNA: TGTGCCAGCAGCCGAGGAGTTGGGACACGCACCGGGACAGGGGGCGACACTGAAGCTTTCTTT.

The J gene is TRBJ1-1, the V gene TRBV3-1 (or the pseudogene TRBV3-2); the D is unclear. Germline lookup yields CDR1 LGHDT and CDR2 YNNKEL (reference sequence). The CDR3 extends over 14 amino acids. V lost 6 bases and J 0 bases, leaving 11 bases between the germline ends. This CDR3 reads CASSVTLMNTEAFF. The DNA of the CDR3 is TGTGCCAGCAGTGTGACCCTCATGAACACTGAAGCTTTCTTT.

This rearrangement joins TRBV5-4 to TRBJ1-2; D gene uncertain. This CDR3 has 15 residues. Germline V gives CDR1 SGHNT, CDR2 YYREEE (reference sequence). V was cut by 4 bases and J by 0 bases, with 13 bases left in between. This chain's CDR3 is CASSLGKNANYGYTF. The DNA of the CDR3 is TGTGCCAGCAGCCTTGGGAAGAATGCTAACTATGGCTACACCTTC. The full variable domain, in which reference TRBV5-4 and TRBJ1-2 provide the parts outside the CDR3, is ETGVTQSPTHLIKTRGQQVTLRCSSQSGHNTVSWYQQALGQGPQFIFQYYREEENGRGNFPPRFSGLQFPNYSSELNVNALELDDSALYLCASSLGKNANYGYTFGSGTRLTVV.

The chain uses TRBV12-3 or TRBV12-4 and TRBJ1-1; TRBD1 agrees at 7 bases. The CDR3 spans 13 residues. V lost 2 bases, J lost 7 bases, and 4 bases stayed unmatched. Here the CDR3 DNA reads TGTGCCAGCAGTTTACTGACAGGGCTTGAAGCTTTCTTT. Its protein product is CASSLLTGLEAFF.

The CDR3 nucleotides read TGTGCCAGCAGCGTAGTAGTATCGGGACGGGATGAGCAGTTCTTC. This translates into CASSVVVSGRDEQFF. The chain has TRBV9 and TRBJ2-1; D might be TRBD1 or TRBD2, each matching 5 bases. Trimming stripped 0 bases from V and 8 bases from J, with 15 bases between. The CDR3 spans 15 residues. In germline, CDR1 is SGDLS, CDR2 YYNGEE. Using reference TRBV9 and TRBJ2-1 for the parts outside the CDR3, the full variable domain is DSGVTQTPKHLITATGQRVTLRCSPRSGDLSVYWYQQSLDQGLQFLIQYYNGEERAKGNILERFSAQQFPDLHSELNLSSLELGDSALYFCASSVVVSGRDEQFFGPGTRLTVL.

The chain employs TRBV7-8 and TRBJ2-7, with a tentative D call TRBD1 (5 bases). This CDR3 spans 13 amino acids. Germline V gives CDR1 SGHVS, CDR2 FQNEAQ. Deletions cut 1 base from V and 7 bases from J, with 11 bases between. CDR3 region: CASSLGDSLEQYV. In nucleotides, the CDR3 is TGTGCCAGCAGCTTAGGTGACAGTTTGGAGCAGTACGTC.

The chain combines TRBV4-1 with TRBJ1-3; D call uncertain. Deletions cut 3 bases from V and 2 bases from J, with 11 bases between. The CDR3 has 15 residues. CDR1 MGHRA and CDR2 YSYEKL come from the germline V gene. Here the CDR3 DNA reads TGCGCCAGCAGCCACGATATGGGCCCTGGAAACACCATATATTTT. Its translation: CASSHDMGPGNTIYF.

This rearrangement joins TRBV7-2 to TRBJ2-2; 8 bases fit TRBD2. Trimming cost V 5 bases and J 0 bases; bases outside gene matches: 2. There are 15 residues in the CDR3. Per the germline V gene, CDR1 is SGHTA and CDR2 is FQGNSA. CDR3 bases: TGTGCCAGCAGCCCGACTAGCGCGAACACCGGGGAGCTGTTTTTT. Protein product: CASSPTSANTGELFF.

The chain carries TRBV6-6 and TRBJ1-1, with D possibly being TRBD1 (5 bases). Trimming took 4 bases from V and 0 from J, leaving 12 bases between them. CDR3 length: 15 amino acids. Germline V CDR1 and CDR2: MNHNY, SVGAGI (reference sequence). In DNA, the CDR3 is TGTGCCAGCAGTTTATCAGGGCGGGTGAACACTGAAGCTTTCTTT. Translation: CASSLSGRVNTEAFF.

The CDR3, as DNA: TGTGCCAGCAGCCCCGGAGGGGGCCGGGCTTGGTCTAATCAGCCCCAGCATTTT. This translates into CASSPGGGRAWSNQPQHF. The chain links TRBV28 to TRBJ1-5; 7 positions agree with TRBD1. The germline V gene has CDR1 MDHEN and CDR2 SYDVKM. The trim removed 6 bases at V and 4 bases at J, leaving 18 bases unmatched. The CDR3 extends over 18 amino acids.

The chain has TRBV10-3 and TRBJ2-1; D not certain. With 0 bases removed from V and 5 bases from J, the gap between germline ends came to 5 bases. Germline loops: CDR1 ENHRY, CDR2 SYGVKD. The CDR3 runs to 13 residues. CDR3 loop: CAISESDDNEQFF. CDR3 nucleotide sequence: TGTGCCATCAGTGAGTCGGACGACAATGAGCAGTTCTTC.

In nucleotides, the CDR3 is TGTGCCAGTAAGATCGACAGGGATAGCAATCAGCCCCAGCATTTT. Translation: CASKIDRDSNQPQHF. J is TRBJ1-5 and V is TRBV19; 7 bases align to TRBD1. Germline V gene data show CDR1 as LNHDA and CDR2 as SQIVND (reference sequence). J lost 0 bases, V lost 7 bases, and 6 bases had no gene match. The CDR3 runs 15 residues.

The chain links TRBV3-1 (or the pseudogene TRBV3-2) to TRBJ2-1; a possible D gene is TRBD2 (6 bases). The germline CDR1 and CDR2 sequences are LGHDT and YNNKEL (reference sequence). Deletions cut 0 bases from V and 5 bases from J, with 17 bases between. The CDR3 consists of 17 residues. The CDR3 nucleotides read TGTGCCAGCAGCCAAGAGAGGGTGGTAGCGGTCGACAATGAGCAGTTCTTC. Translated: CASSQERVVAVDNEQFF.

The V and J genes are TRBV6-1 and TRBJ1-2; no clear D. This CDR3 is 15 amino acids long. Trimming took off 3 bases at V and 3 bases at J, with 14 bases between the two ends. Germline V gene data show CDR1 as MNHNS and CDR2 as SASEGT. CDR3 nucleotide sequence: TGTGCCAGCAGTGAGAAGGGAAGAGCCGACTATGGCTACACCTTC. Protein: CASSEKGRADYGYTF.

The gene calls are TRBV30 and TRBJ2-1; 8 bases are shared with TRBD2. V lost 4 bases to trimming and J lost 2 bases; unmatched junction nucleotides: 10. The germline gives CDR1 GTSNPN, CDR2 SVGIG (reference sequence). The CDR3 is made up of 16 amino acids. The CDR3 spells CAWTKGSGSPYNEQFF. CDR3 nucleotides: TGTGCCTGGACCAAGGGAAGCGGGAGTCCCTACAATGAGCAGTTCTTC.

J is TRBJ1-1 and V is TRBV10-3, with 9 bases that match TRBD1. V shed 4 bases, J shed 4 bases, and the junction held 7 bases outside the gene matches. The CDR3 totals 15 residues. Germline V gene data show CDR1 as ENHRY and CDR2 as SYGVKD. The CDR3 sequence is CAISARQGVGTEAFF. CDR3 DNA: TGTGCCATCAGTGCGCGACAGGGGGTTGGCACTGAAGCTTTCTTT.

The rearrangement links TRBV7-8 to TRBJ1-6, with a possible D match to TRBD1 (5 bases). The CDR3 has 13 residues. The germline V gene has CDR1 SGHVS and CDR2 FQNEAQ. Trimming left V 3 bases short and J 14 bases short, with 14 bases between. The CDR3 DNA sequence: TGTGCCAGCAGCTTCTGGGACCGCGTTTCCCTCCACTTT. As protein: CASSFWDRVSLHF.

This chain joins TRBV6-5 and TRBJ1-1; D ambiguous. The CDR3 contains 15 residues. V gave up 2 bases and J gave up 5 bases, with 15 bases separating them. The germline CDR1 and CDR2 sequences are MNHEY and SVGAGI. This CDR3 reads CASSYTLGRLTEAFF. The CDR3 DNA reads TGTGCCAGCAGTTACACCCTAGGACGGCTAACTGAAGCTTTCTTT.

The chain combines TRBV19 with TRBJ1-3, with D hard to call. Germline CDR1 is LNHDA and CDR2 is SQIVND (reference sequence). V lost 7 bases, J lost 4 bases, and 14 bases lay in between. The CDR3 spans 14 residues. The CDR3 loop is CASTFLRGGNTIYF. CDR3 DNA sequence: TGTGCCAGTACCTTCCTTCGAGGCGGAAACACCATATATTTT.